The present entry profiles one T cell receptor (beta chain) with its context. The CDR3 covers 15 residues. The V and J ends lost 6 bases and 1 base, in that order; junction bases with no gene match: 4. CDR1 and CDR2 from the germline V gene are LGHNT and FRNRAP. Original processing notes: It was from reference gene primer amplification that nucleated cell counts were estimated. The assay was immunoSEQ multiplex PCR, and TCRdb's table has in-frame clones only and misses some. V, J and clone size reflect that table, while D and trimming were determined from the DNA. Here the sample spans approximately 200,000 clones, around 84% being singletons. The data are from a study of blood T cell repertoires in COVID-19. Study-wide background: COVID-19 samples from acute and convalescent phases originated in the United States, Italy and Spain. The analysed material was cDNA or gDNA that came from T cells, B-cell-depleted T cells, or PBMCs.

The receptor comes from a woman aged 60-75 years who had recovered from COVID-19. Sequencing used peripheral blood. The chain uses TRBV12-5 and TRBJ1-5; 9 bases match TRBD1. Here the CDR3 reads CASGSGQGSNQPQHF. For the CDR3, the DNA is TGTGCTAGTGGCTCCGGACAGGGGAGCAATCAGCCCCAGCATTTT. The full variable domain, its missing parts supplied by reference TRBV12-5 and TRBJ1-5, is DARVTQTPRHKVTEMGQEVTMRCQPILGHNTVFWYRQTMMQGLELLAYFRNRAPLDDSGMPKDRFSAEMPDATLATLKIQPSEPRDSAVYFCASGSGQGSNQPQHFGDGTRLSIL.